This TCR beta chain is drawn from a study of cytomegalovirus exposure and HLA in healthy donors. Concerning this clone: What it binds is not known.

Whole-study findings and limits: One cluster of highly shared sequence variants probably arose as a sequencing artifact.

Among the donors, all were healthy bone marrow donors. PCR was performed using 60 Vbeta and 13 Jbeta primers. Generated by immunoSEQ multiplex PCR, the TCRdb table keeps only in-frame clones and is missing some. This sample has 95,000 to 150,000 clones; around 72% occur once, and the top ten carry just over 8%. V trimming: 5 bases; J trimming: 3 bases; junction bases outside the gene matches: 9. This CDR3 has 15 residues. The germline gives CDR1 SGHAT, CDR2 FQNNGV. The sequenced sample was PBMCs. The clonotype originates from a woman between 40 and 55 years old in good health and CMV-seropositive. The chain links TRBV11-2 to TRBJ2-7, with 8 nucleotides matching TRBD1. The DNA for the CDR3 is TGTGCCAGCAGCGCAACCACAGGGGGAAGCTACGAGCAGTACTTC. Its protein product is CASSATTGGSYEQYF. Using reference TRBV11-2 and TRBJ2-7 for the parts outside the CDR3, the full variable domain is EAGVAQSPRYKIIEKRQSVAFWCNPISGHATLYWYQQILGQGPKLLIQFQNNGVVDDSQLPKDRFSAERLKGVDSTLKIQPAKLEDSAVYLCASSATTGGSYEQYFGPGTRLTVT.